Presented here are 16 T cell receptor beta chains from one specimen sequenced in a study of cytomegalovirus exposure and HLA in healthy donors. The PCR ran on 60 Vbeta and 13 Jbeta primers. The table came from immunoSEQ multiplex PCR; TCRdb's copy has only in-frame clones and leaves some out. The sample has 130,000 or so clones, about 80% seen once; the top ten hold approximately 1.2%. The sample was PBMCs. The receptors were sampled from a man over 45 in good health and CMV-seronegative.

This clone is a singleton in its sample. The rearrangement uses TRBV28 and TRBJ2-7, with TRBD1 matching 7 bases. Germline values: CDR1 MDHEN, CDR2 SYDVKM. Unmatched junction bases numbered 6, after V lost 5 bases and J lost 2 bases. This CDR3 has 14 amino acids. The CDR3: CASSQGVAPYEQYF. CDR3 sequence (DNA): TGTGCCAGCAGTCAGGGGGTGGCCCCCTACGAGCAGTACTTC. The whole variable domain, filled in from reference TRBV28 and TRBJ2-7, reads DVKVTQSSRYLVKRTGEKVFLECVQDMDHENMFWYRQDPGLGLRLIYFSYDVKMKEKGDIPEGYSVSREKKERFSLILESASTNQTSMYLCASSQGVAPYEQYFGPGTRLTVT.

The chain couples TRBV28 to TRBJ1-4, with TRBD1 identical over 7 bases. The V segment lost 10 bases and the J segment 5 bases; nucleotides outside the gene matches: 13. Looked up from germline, CDR1 is MDHEN and CDR2 is SYDVKM. CDR3 size: 15 residues. CDR3 loop: CAIGGSGTENEKLFF. The CDR3 coding sequence is TGTGCCATCGGGGGCTCAGGGACAGAAAATGAAAAACTGTTTTTT.

This clone was seen only a few times. The J gene is TRBJ2-2, the V gene TRBV5-1, with a possible D match to TRBD2 (6 bases). The CDR3 consists of 15 residues. Trimming stripped 0 bases from V and 1 base from J, with 7 bases between. CDR1 is SGHRS and CDR2 is YFSETQ in the germline V gene. The DNA for the CDR3 is TGCGCCAGCAGCTTGGCCGGGGGGAACACCGGGGAGCTGTTTTTT. Its protein is CASSLAGGNTGELFF.

The rearrangement uses TRBV6-1 and TRBJ2-7; TRBD2 aligns across 10 bases. Germline CDR1 and CDR2: MNHNS and SASEGT. With 5 bases clipped from V and 0 bases from J, the junction kept 1 base outside the gene matches. The CDR3 runs 14 residues. The CDR3 nucleotides read TGTGCCAGCAGTCGACTAGCGGGCTCCTACGAGCAGTACTTC. Translation: CASSRLAGSYEQYF.

The chain employs TRBV4-3 and TRBJ1-4, with a tentative D call TRBD1 (5 bases). The CDR3 sequence is 14 residues long. Germline V gene data show CDR1 as LGHNA and CDR2 as YSLEER. Trimming pared 0 bases from V and 8 bases from J, leaving 10 bases between. The CDR3 is CASSQERTGEKLFF. The DNA for the CDR3 is TGCGCCAGCAGCCAAGAGCGCACAGGAGAAAAACTGTTTTTT.

The chain uses TRBV10-3 and TRBJ2-1, with 7 bases fitting TRBD2. CDR1 is ENHRY, CDR2 SYGVKD, per germline. The CDR3 runs to 15 residues. Unmatched junction bases numbered 10, after V lost 6 bases and J lost 5 bases. In DNA, the CDR3 is TGTGCCATCAGCCCTGGAAGCGGGATAGACAATGAGCAGTTCTTC. This codes for CAISPGSGIDNEQFF.

The J gene is TRBJ2-5, the V gene TRBV29-1; tentatively, D is TRBD2 (5 bases). Germline CDR1 and CDR2: SQVTM and ANQGSEA. V was cut by 6 bases and J by 0 bases, with 14 bases left in between. The CDR3 runs to 14 residues. The CDR3 DNA reads TGCAGCGTGGACCGCGGACTTAACCAAGAGACCCAGTACTTC. Its protein product is CSVDRGLNQETQYF.

This sequence joins TRBV28 and TRBJ2-6, with D perhaps matching TRBD2 (7 bases). Germline V CDR1 and CDR2: MDHEN, SYDVKM. CDR3 size: 15 residues. The V end was cut by 9 bases, the J end by 2 bases, with 14 bases between. DNA for the CDR3: TGTGCCAGTTGGGGGGGCTCGACTGGGGCCAACGTCCTGACTTTC. Residues: CASWGGSTGANVLTF.

The gene calls are TRBV2 and TRBJ2-3, with a tentative D call TRBD1 (5 bases). Trimming removed 6 bases at V and 5 bases at J, with 12 bases between. The CDR3 has 13 residues. The germline V gene encodes CDR1 SNHLY and CDR2 FYNNEI. Here the CDR3 reads CASRGLWEDTQYF. The CDR3 DNA follows: TGTGCCAGCAGGGGGCTCTGGGAAGATACGCAGTATTTT.

The chain joins TRBV2 to TRBJ2-5; 9 bases agree with TRBD1. Germline V lookup: CDR1 SNHLY, CDR2 FYNNEI. This CDR3 spans 13 amino acids. The V and J ends lost 6 bases and 5 bases, in that order; junction bases with no gene match: 4. CDR3 loop: CASSGTGWETQYF. The DNA of the CDR3 is TGTGCCAGCAGCGGGACAGGGTGGGAGACCCAGTACTTC.

V and J are TRBV2 and TRBJ1-1, with 10 bases matching TRBD1. The CDR3 extends over 14 amino acids. Looked up from germline, CDR1 is SNHLY and CDR2 is FYNNEI. With V trimmed by 4 bases and J by 7 bases, 6 bases remained unmatched. CDR3 DNA: TGTGCCAGCAGTGTTAGGACAGGGGGAATTGAAGCTTTCTTT. Translated: CASSVRTGGIEAFF.

This chain uses TRBV6-5 with TRBJ2-1, with D maybe TRBD2 (5 bases). V was clipped by 8 bases and J by 2 bases, with 13 bases between them. Looked up from germline, CDR1 is MNHEY and CDR2 is SVGAGI. There are 14 residues in the CDR3. This CDR3 reads CASGREGPYNEQFF. In DNA form, the CDR3 reads TGTGCCAGCGGGAGAGAGGGTCCCTACAATGAGCAGTTCTTC.

The chain employs TRBV28 and TRBJ2-3, with D maybe TRBD2 (6 bases). Germline values: CDR1 MDHEN, CDR2 SYDVKM. V lost 6 bases and J lost 0, with 13 bases in between. This CDR3 spans 15 amino acids. Written as DNA, the CDR3 is TGTGCCAGCAGCCTCGGGGGTGCTAGCACAGATACGCAGTATTTT. Its protein is CASSLGGASTDTQYF.

The chain recombines TRBV5-1 with TRBJ2-3, with TRBD2 as a possible D gene (7 bases). The CDR3 loop spans 15 amino acids. The V gene's germline CDR1 is SGHRS and CDR2 YFSETQ. The V end was cut by 1 base, the J end by 2 bases, with 11 bases between. CDR3 amino acids: CASSLSGGVTDTQYF. CDR3 DNA: TGCGCCAGCAGCTTGTCGGGGGGCGTCACAGATACGCAGTATTTT. The variable domain in full, completed from reference TRBV5-1 and TRBJ2-3, reads KAGVTQTPRYLIKTRGQQVTLSCSPISGHRSVSWYQQTPGQGLQFLFEYFSETQRNKGNFPGRFSGRQFSNSRSEMNVSTLELGDSALYLCASSLSGGVTDTQYFGPGTRLTVL.

The chain recombines TRBV11-2 with TRBJ2-7, with D perhaps TRBD2 (5 bases). The length of the CDR3 is 15 residues. V dropped 1 base and J dropped 3 bases, with 13 bases sitting between them. Germline V gives CDR1 SGHAT, CDR2 FQNNGV. DNA of the CDR3: TGTGCCAGCAGCTTAGTTCCGTTTCGGGACTACGAGCAGTACTTC. The encoded protein is CASSLVPFRDYEQYF.

The gene calls are TRBV10-2 and TRBJ1-2; 10 bases match TRBD1. CDR1 is WSHSY, CDR2 SAAADI, per germline. This CDR3 spans 15 amino acids. Germline trimming cut 6 bases from V and 3 bases from J; bases unmatched to any gene: 7. Written as DNA, the CDR3 is TGCGCCAGCAGAGAGACAGGGGGCGCTGACTATGGCTACACCTTC. It is translated as CASRETGGADYGYTF.